Listed below are T cell receptor delta chains from one sample, sequenced in a study of delta chains in infants with herpesvirus infections. TCRdb called clones anew from the RT-PCR reads with CATT. The sample holds over a thousand delta-chain clones, 6.9% seen once. Sequences were derived from peripheral blood, sampled at time point 1 of longitudinal follow-up. Receptors were obtained from a human donor who was a Ugandan infant, either HIV-exposed or HIV-unexposed (not recorded which). CDR3s include the opening cysteine and the closing phenylalanine or tryptophan. D genes are given only for firm matches. Rows may omit the clone size; those that give it use once, few, many or a size class.

v_call: TRDV1
j_call: TRDJ1
clone_size: large
d_call: TRDD3
cdr3_aa: CALGERGFPTGGYDKLIF
cdr3_nt: TGTGCTCTTGGGGAACGGGGATTCCCTACTGGGGGATATGATAAACTCATCTTT

v_call: TRDV1
j_call: TRDJ1
clone_size: .
d_call: TRDD3
cdr3_aa: CALGESPTTPYWGIRKFKLIF
cdr3_nt: TGTGCTCTTGGGGAATCTCCCACTACACCGTACTGGGGGATACGCAAGTTCAAACTCATCTTT

v_call: TRDV1
j_call: TRDJ1
clone_size: .
d_call: .
cdr3_aa: CALGELRPSEKLIF
cdr3_nt: TGTGCTCTTGGGGAACTCCGGCCTTCAGAAAAACTCATCTTT

v_call: TRDV1
j_call: TRDJ1
clone_size: few
d_call: TRDD3
cdr3_aa: CALGSGYRDYWGIRPDKLIF
cdr3_nt: TGTGCTCTTGGGTCAGGTTATAGGGATTACTGGGGGATACGCCCCGATAAACTCATCTTT

v_call: TRDV1
j_call: TRDJ1
clone_size: .
d_call: TRDD3
cdr3_aa: CALGELCILGVYTDKLIF
cdr3_nt: TGTGCTCTTGGGGAACTTTGTATACTGGGGGTTTACACCGATAAACTCATCTTT

v_call: TRAV29/DV5
j_call: TRDJ1
clone_size: .
d_call: TRDD3
cdr3_aa: CAANLRVSGGYRGGRKPYTDKLIF
cdr3_nt: TGTGCAGCAAACCTGAGGGTGTCTGGGGGATACCGAGGAGGGAGAAAGCCATACACCGATAAACTCATCTTT

v_call: TRAV38-2/DV8
j_call: TRDJ1
clone_size: large
d_call: TRDD3
cdr3_aa: CASPEQWGILIF
cdr3_nt: TGTGCTTCTCCCGAACAATGGGGGATACTCATCTTT

v_call: TRAV29/DV5
j_call: TRDJ1
clone_size: few
d_call: .
cdr3_aa: CAASVVVAPLESEGGIGGRTDKLIF
cdr3_nt: TGTGCAGCAAGTGTTGTCGTTGCGCCGCTGGAATCCGAAGGAGGGATTGGCGGTAGAACCGATAAACTCATCTTT

v_call: TRDV1
j_call: TRDJ1
clone_size: medium-sized
d_call: TRDD3
cdr3_aa: CALGELRKNPPYWGILTDKLIF
cdr3_nt: TGTGCTCTTGGGGAGCTAAGAAAGAATCCCCCGTACTGGGGGATTCTCACCGATAAACTCATCTTT

v_call: TRDV3
j_call: TRDJ1
clone_size: medium-sized
d_call: TRDD3
cdr3_aa: CAFQVRRTGGYSADKLIF
cdr3_nt: TGTGCCTTCCAAGTTCGCCGTACTGGGGGATACTCAGCCGATAAACTCATCTTT

v_call: TRDV1
j_call: TRDJ1
clone_size: few
d_call: TRDD3
cdr3_aa: CALGEPRGDGGYEDKLIF
cdr3_nt: TGTGCTCTTGGGGAACCGCGGGGGGATGGGGGATATGAGGATAAACTCATCTTT

v_call: TRDV1
j_call: TRDJ1
clone_size: few
d_call: .
cdr3_aa: CALGEPLLAHHTDKLIF
cdr3_nt: TGTGCTCTTGGGGAACCCCTACTGGCCCATCACACCGATAAACTCATCTTT

v_call: TRDV1
j_call: TRDJ1
clone_size: .
d_call: .
cdr3_aa: CALGVNGDYGGTKPYTDKLIF
cdr3_nt: TGTGCTCTTGGGGTAAACGGTGACTACGGGGGGACGAAACCGTACACCGATAAACTCATCTTT

v_call: TRDV1
j_call: TRDJ2
clone_size: few
d_call: TRDD3
cdr3_aa: CALGVPDLTAYWGIGVETAQLFF
cdr3_nt: TGTGCTCTTGGGGTCCCTGACCTAACGGCTTACTGGGGGATTGGGGTGGAGACAGCACAACTCTTCTTT

v_call: TRDV3
j_call: TRDJ1
clone_size: medium-sized
d_call: .
cdr3_aa: CAIYLFLPGDRSDKLIF
cdr3_nt: TGTGCCATTTACCTCTTCCTTCCTGGGGATAGATCCGATAAACTCATCTTT

v_call: TRDV2
j_call: TRDJ1
clone_size: few
d_call: TRDD3
cdr3_aa: CACDTLLGDTRSGTDKLIF
cdr3_nt: TGTGCCTGTGACACGCTACTGGGGGATACGCGGAGTGGGACCGATAAACTCATCTTT

v_call: TRAV38-2/DV8
j_call: TRDJ1
clone_size: medium-sized
d_call: TRDD3
cdr3_aa: CAYLPYWGIRGDKLIF
cdr3_nt: TGTGCTTATCTTCCCTACTGGGGGATACGGGGCGATAAACTCATCTTT

v_call: TRDV1
j_call: TRDJ1
clone_size: medium-sized
d_call: .
cdr3_aa: CALGGFNTDKLIF
cdr3_nt: TGTGCTCTTGGTGGGTTTAACACCGATAAACTCATCTTT

v_call: TRDV3
j_call: TRDJ1
clone_size: few
d_call: TRDD3
cdr3_aa: CAFPDSLHWGARPEKLIF
cdr3_nt: TGTGCCTTCCCAGATTCCCTACACTGGGGGGCCCGACCGGAAAAACTCATCTTT

v_call: TRDV1
j_call: TRDJ1
clone_size: few
d_call: TRDD3
cdr3_aa: CALGEPDSRPLLGDTLGYTDKLIF
cdr3_nt: TGTGCTCTTGGGGAACCCGATTCACGCCCTTTACTGGGGGATACGCTGGGGTACACCGATAAACTCATCTTT

v_call: TRDV3
j_call: TRDJ1
clone_size: medium-sized
d_call: TRDD3
cdr3_aa: CAFVPPSRTGGYASEADKLIF
cdr3_nt: TGTGCCTTTGTTCCGCCGTCCCGTACTGGGGGATACGCGTCGGAAGCCGATAAACTCATCTTT

v_call: TRDV1
j_call: TRDJ1
clone_size: few
d_call: .
cdr3_aa: CALGGPSPRGCDDKLIF
cdr3_nt: TGTGCTCTTGGGGGACCTTCCCCTCGGGGATGCGACGATAAACTCATCTTT

v_call: TRDV1
j_call: TRDJ1
clone_size: large
d_call: .
cdr3_aa: CALGELEFLLYWVYTDKLIF
cdr3_nt: TGTGCTCTTGGGGAACTAGAATTTCTATTGTACTGGGTGTACACCGATAAACTCATCTTT

v_call: TRDV2
j_call: TRDJ3
clone_size: few
d_call: TRDD3
cdr3_aa: CACDILGDTAWDTRQMFF
cdr3_nt: TGTGCCTGTGACATACTGGGGGATACCGCCTGGGACACCCGACAGATGTTTTTC

v_call: TRDV1
j_call: TRDJ2
clone_size: .
d_call: TRDD3
cdr3_aa: CALGELFRDTVLTAQLFF
cdr3_nt: TGTGCTCTTGGGGAACTTTTCAGGGATACCGTTTTGACAGCACAACTCTTCTTT

v_call: TRDV1
j_call: TRDJ1
clone_size: medium-sized
d_call: TRDD3
cdr3_aa: CALGESLPHTGGWSDKLIF
cdr3_nt: TGTGCTCTTGGGGAATCCCTCCCTCATACTGGGGGATGGTCCGATAAACTCATCTTT

v_call: TRDV1
j_call: TRDJ1
clone_size: medium-sized
d_call: TRDD3
cdr3_aa: CALGGADHGGCVDKLIF
cdr3_nt: TGTGCTCTTGGGGGGGCCGACCACGGGGGATGTGTCGATAAACTCATCTTT

v_call: TRDV1
j_call: TRDJ1
clone_size: large
d_call: TRDD3
cdr3_aa: CALGELGGYWGTNTDKLIF
cdr3_nt: TGTGCTCTTGGGGAACTGGGCGGGTACTGGGGGACCAACACCGATAAACTCATCTTT

v_call: TRDV1
j_call: TRDJ1
clone_size: few
d_call: .
cdr3_aa: CALGERSDPFPYTDKLIF
cdr3_nt: TGTGCTCTTGGGGAAAGGTCGGATCCTTTTCCGTACACCGATAAACTCATCTTT

v_call: TRDV1
j_call: TRDJ1
clone_size: .
d_call: TRDD3
cdr3_aa: CALGEWGLGILLTYTDKLIF
cdr3_nt: TGTGCTCTTGGGGAATGGGGACTGGGGATACTCCTAACGTACACCGATAAACTCATCTTT

v_call: TRDV1
j_call: TRDJ1
clone_size: few
d_call: TRDD3
cdr3_aa: CALGDIAGWGIRSTDKLIF
cdr3_nt: TGTGCTCTTGGGGATATAGCGGGCTGGGGGATAAGATCCACCGATAAACTCATCTTT

v_call: TRDV1
j_call: TRDJ1
clone_size: few
d_call: TRDD3
cdr3_aa: CALGGGLGRRAHTDKLIF
cdr3_nt: TGTGCTCTTGGGGGTGGACTGGGGCGACGGGCCCACACCGATAAACTCATCTTT

v_call: TRDV1
j_call: TRDJ1
clone_size: large
d_call: .
cdr3_aa: CALGERWYLLDTRYTDKLIF
cdr3_nt: TGTGCTCTTGGGGAACGATGGTACCTACTTGATACTCGGTACACCGATAAACTCATCTTT

v_call: TRDV1
j_call: TRDJ1
clone_size: .
d_call: .
cdr3_aa: CALGEPPSRGKLIF
cdr3_nt: TGTGCTCTTGGGGAACCCCCCTCACGGGGTAAACTCATCTTT

v_call: TRDV1
j_call: TRDJ1
clone_size: few
d_call: TRDD3
cdr3_aa: CALGDLYWGIRVTDKLIF
cdr3_nt: TGTGCTCTTGGGGATCTATACTGGGGGATACGCGTCACCGATAAACTCATCTTT

v_call: TRDV2
j_call: TRDJ3
clone_size: large
d_call: TRDD3
cdr3_aa: CACDTGGYSSWDTRQMFF
cdr3_nt: TGTGCCTGTGACACCGGGGGATACAGCTCCTGGGACACCCGACAGATGTTTTTC

v_call: TRDV1
j_call: TRDJ3
clone_size: .
d_call: TRDD3
cdr3_aa: CALGEPLGDVTNPSWDTRQMFF
cdr3_nt: TGTGCTCTTGGGGAACCCTTGGGGGATGTCACTAATCCCTCCTGGGACACCCGACAGATGTTTTTC

v_call: TRDV1
j_call: TRDJ1
clone_size: large
d_call: TRDD3
cdr3_aa: CALGDLSARGILADKLIF
cdr3_nt: TGTGCTCTTGGGGATCTCTCTGCCAGGGGGATACTGGCCGATAAACTCATCTTT

v_call: TRDV1
j_call: TRDJ1
clone_size: medium-sized
d_call: TRDD2
cdr3_aa: CALGPAFLGSLGIDKLIF
cdr3_nt: TGTGCTCTTGGGCCAGCCTTCCTAGGGTCTCTGGGGATCGATAAACTCATCTTT

v_call: TRAV38-2/DV8
j_call: TRDJ1
clone_size: medium-sized
d_call: .
cdr3_aa: CAYRRSRPQTSPVCWVDPYTDKLIF
cdr3_nt: TGTGCTTATAGGAGAAGTCGCCCTCAAACTTCCCCCGTGTGCTGGGTAGACCCCTACACCGATAAACTCATCTTT

v_call: TRDV1
j_call: TRDJ1
clone_size: medium-sized
d_call: .
cdr3_aa: CALGAPVGKGADKLIF
cdr3_nt: TGTGCTCTTGGGGCACCAGTCGGGAAGGGAGCCGATAAACTCATCTTT

v_call: TRDV1
j_call: TRDJ1
clone_size: medium-sized
d_call: TRDD3
cdr3_aa: CALGERSGYWGIRDKGDKLIF
cdr3_nt: TGTGCTCTTGGGGAACGAAGTGGGTACTGGGGGATACGCGATAAGGGCGATAAACTCATCTTT

v_call: TRDV1
j_call: TRDJ1
clone_size: large
d_call: TRDD3
cdr3_aa: CALGELKALSLGVDTDKLIF
cdr3_nt: TGTGCTCTTGGGGAGCTAAAGGCCTTGTCACTGGGGGTAGACACCGATAAACTCATCTTT

v_call: TRDV1
j_call: TRDJ1
clone_size: medium-sized
d_call: TRDD3
cdr3_aa: CALGEIPIGGPRGYTDKLIF
cdr3_nt: TGTGCTCTTGGGGAAATCCCTATTGGGGGACCAAGGGGGTACACCGATAAACTCATCTTT

v_call: TRDV1
j_call: TRDJ1
clone_size: medium-sized
d_call: TRDD2
cdr3_aa: CALGELGFFLRCGCKGPDGHKLIF
cdr3_nt: TGTGCTCTTGGGGAACTTGGGTTCTTCCTACGGTGTGGTTGTAAGGGGCCCGACGGACATAAACTCATCTTT

v_call: TRDV2
j_call: TRDJ2
clone_size: few
d_call: TRDD3
cdr3_aa: CACDTVPTGGYATTAQLFF
cdr3_nt: TGTGCCTGTGACACCGTTCCTACTGGGGGATACGCTACCACAGCACAACTCTTCTTT

v_call: TRDV1
j_call: TRDJ1
clone_size: large
d_call: .
cdr3_aa: CALGERRRQLSWCDKLIF
cdr3_nt: TGTGCTCTTGGGGAAAGGCGGCGCCAACTCTCATGGTGCGATAAACTCATCTTT

v_call: TRDV2
j_call: TRDJ3
clone_size: large
d_call: .
cdr3_aa: CACDTVGMWGSWDTRQMFF
cdr3_nt: TGTGCCTGTGACACCGTGGGGATGTGGGGCTCCTGGGACACCCGACAGATGTTTTTC